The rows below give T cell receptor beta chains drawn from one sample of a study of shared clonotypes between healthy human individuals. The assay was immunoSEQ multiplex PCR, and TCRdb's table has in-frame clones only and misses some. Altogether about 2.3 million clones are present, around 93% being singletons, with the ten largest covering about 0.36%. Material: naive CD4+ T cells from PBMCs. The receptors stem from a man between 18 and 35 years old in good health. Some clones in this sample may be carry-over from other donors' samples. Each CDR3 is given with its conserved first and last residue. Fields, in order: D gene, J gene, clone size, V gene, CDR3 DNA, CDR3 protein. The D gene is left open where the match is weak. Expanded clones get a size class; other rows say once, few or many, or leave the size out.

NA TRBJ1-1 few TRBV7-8 TGTGCCAGCAGCTTGGGCACTGAAGCTTTCTTT CASSLGTEAFF
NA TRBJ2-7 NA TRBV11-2 TGTGCCAGCAGCTTCTCCGGTCCTCGCTACGAGCAGTACTTC CASSFSGPRYEQYF
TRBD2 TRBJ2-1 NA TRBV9 TGTGCCAGCAGCGTAGCGGAGAGCGGCGAAGCGGGGGAGAAGGAGCAGTTCTTC CASSVAESGEAGEKEQFF
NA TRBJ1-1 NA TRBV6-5 TGTGCCAGCAGTTACCCCATCCGCGAGAACACTGAAGCTTTCTTT CASSYPIRENTEAFF
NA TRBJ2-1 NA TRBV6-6 TGTGCCAGCAGTTACTCGAGGGACAATGAGCAGTTCTTC CASSYSRDNEQFF
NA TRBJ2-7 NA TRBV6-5 TGTGCCAGCAGTTATAACCAGGGGTCCTACGAGCAGTACTTC CASSYNQGSYEQYF
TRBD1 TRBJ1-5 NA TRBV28 TGTGCCAGCAGTGCTACTGACAGGGGATATCAGCCCCAGCATTTT CASSATDRGYQPQHF
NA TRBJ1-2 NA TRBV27 TGTGCCAGCAGGCTAGACAGCGGCACTGGCTACACCTTC CASRLDSGTGYTF
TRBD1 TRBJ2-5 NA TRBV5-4 TGTGCCAGCAGCTTGGACAGGGGACGAGAGACCCAGTACTTC CASSLDRGRETQYF
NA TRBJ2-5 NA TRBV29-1 TGCAGCGTTGCTAGCGCCCCCGGGGAGACCCAGTACTTC CSVASAPGETQYF
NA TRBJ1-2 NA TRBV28 TGTGCCAGCAGTTTACCTCCGACCTATGGCTACACCTTC CASSLPPTYGYTF
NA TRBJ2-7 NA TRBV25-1 TGTGCCAGCATCTCGGGGGCCTACGAGCAGTACTTC CASISGAYEQYF
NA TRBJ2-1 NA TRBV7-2 TGTGCCAGCAGCTTAGATCCCAGGGAGTACAATGAGCAGTTCTTC CASSLDPREYNEQFF
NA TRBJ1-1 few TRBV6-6 TGTGCCAGCAGCCTTGGCACTGAAGCTTTCTTT CASSLGTEAFF
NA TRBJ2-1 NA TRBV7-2 TGTGCCAGTCTGCTATCGCGCTCCTACAATGAGCAGTTCTTC CASLLSRSYNEQFF
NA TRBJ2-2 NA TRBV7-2 TGTGCCAGCAGCCCCCCGGGCTGGGGCGGGGAGCTGTTTTTT CASSPPGWGGELFF
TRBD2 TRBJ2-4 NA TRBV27 TGTGCCAGCAGTTTAAACGCGGGAGGCCATATTCAGTACTTC CASSLNAGGHIQYF
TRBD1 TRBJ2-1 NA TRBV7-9 TGTGCCAGCAGCACCCGGACAGGGAGGAAGGATGAGCAGTTCTTC CASSTRTGRKDEQFF
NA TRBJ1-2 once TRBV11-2 TGTGCCAGCAGCCCTGCAAGGGTAGTTATTGGGGATGGCTACACCTTC CASSPARVVIGDGYTF
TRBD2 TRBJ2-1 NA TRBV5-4 TGTGCCAGCAGCCGCTTCCCTCGGGAGGACAATGAGCAGTTCTTC CASSRFPREDNEQFF
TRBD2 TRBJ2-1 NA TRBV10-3 TGTGCCATCAGGGCTTCTAGCGGGACGAACTCGCGGGAGCAGTTCTTC CAIRASSGTNSREQFF
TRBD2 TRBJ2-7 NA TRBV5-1 TGCGCCAGCAGCACCCTCGCGGGAGGCAATTACGAGCAGTACTTC CASSTLAGGNYEQYF
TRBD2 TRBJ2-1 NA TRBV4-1 TGCGCCAGCAGAGACATAACTAGCGTCAATGAGCAGTTCTTC CASRDITSVNEQFF
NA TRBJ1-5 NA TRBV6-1 TGTGCCAGCAGAGATACAGGTTTGTCGGGGAAGCCCCAGCATTTT CASRDTGLSGKPQHF
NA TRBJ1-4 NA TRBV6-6 TGTGCCAGCAGTTACCCACCGGCACAGAACGAAAAACTGTTTTTT CASSYPPAQNEKLFF
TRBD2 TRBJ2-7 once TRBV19 TGTGCCAGTAGCCAGAATGGACTAGCGGGAGGGGGTGAGCAGTACTTC CASSQNGLAGGGEQYF
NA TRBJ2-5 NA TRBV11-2 TGTGCCAGCAGCTGGGGGGTCGGGGTCCAAGAGACCCAGTACTTC CASSWGVGVQETQYF
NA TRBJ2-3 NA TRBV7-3 TGTGCCAGCAGCCCGTGGGGGACCTCAGATACGCAGTATTTT CASSPWGTSDTQYF
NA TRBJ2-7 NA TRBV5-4 TGTGCCAGCAGCTGGGGACCAACGGACGAGCAGTACTTC CASSWGPTDEQYF
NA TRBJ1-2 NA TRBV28 TGTGCCAGCAGTATAACGCAGGTGCCCTACACCTTC CASSITQVPYTF
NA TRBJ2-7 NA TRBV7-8 TGTGCCAGCAGCTTAGAACAGGGTACCTACGAGCAGTACTTC CASSLEQGTYEQYF
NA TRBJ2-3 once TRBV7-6 TGTGCCAGCAGCTTAATGACGGAAAACACAGATACGCAGTATTTT CASSLMTENTDTQYF
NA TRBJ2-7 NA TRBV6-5 TGTGCCAGCAGCCCCGGGACTCCGGCCTACGAGCAGTACTTC CASSPGTPAYEQYF
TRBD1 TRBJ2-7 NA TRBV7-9 TGTGCCAGCAGCTTAGCAGCCGGGACAGGGACGTTC CASSLAAGTGTF
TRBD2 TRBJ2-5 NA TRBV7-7 TGTGCCAGCGGGGCTAGCGGGAGGGGGCAAGAGACCCAGTACTTC CASGASGRGQETQYF
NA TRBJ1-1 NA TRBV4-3 TGCGCCAGCAGCCAAGATTTGGAGGGTAACACTGAAGCTTTCTTT CASSQDLEGNTEAFF
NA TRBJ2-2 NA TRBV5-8 TGTGCCAGCAGCCTTTCGACAGCGCGTAAGCTGTTTTTT CASSLSTARKLFF
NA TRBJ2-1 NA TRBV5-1 TGCGCCAGCAGCCCCGGACGGGCCGACAATGAGCAGTTCTTC CASSPGRADNEQFF
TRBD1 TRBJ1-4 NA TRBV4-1 TGCGCCAGCAGCCAAAGACAGGGGCTTAATGAAAAACTGTTTTTT CASSQRQGLNEKLFF
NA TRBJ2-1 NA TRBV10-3 TGTGCCATCAGTGAGTTTACTGACCTAACACTCGGGCATGAGCAGTTCTTC CAISEFTDLTLGHEQFF